Below, 4 T cell receptor beta chains from the same sample are listed, as sequenced in a study of response to subunit inactivated influenza vaccine. TCRdb itself ran the RT-PCR reads through MiXCR, one entry per CDR3 protein. Seen here are 550,000 to 600,000 distinct CDR3 sequences, about an eighth observed once, and the top ten hold about 10%. The sample in question was PBMCs from blood, obtained on the day of vaccination. These receptors all come from a man aged 45 to 65 who received an inactivated influenza vaccine.

The V and J genes are TRBV24-1 and TRBJ2-1; 15 nucleotides agree with TRBD2. J was trimmed by 8 bases and V by 2 bases; bases with no gene match: 6. This CDR3 has 17 amino acids. CDR1 KGHDR and CDR2 SFDVKD come from the germline V gene. CDR3 DNA sequence: TGTGCCACCAGTGATTGGGGCGGACTAGCGGGAGGGTATGAGCAGTTCTTC. Its translation is CATSDWGGLAGGYEQFF.

A remark on this clonotype: A much larger clone differs by one base, so this may be a read error. This likely comes from a read error, as the CDR3 has no conserved phenylalanine or tryptophan at its end. The chain carries TRBV5-1 and TRBJ2-3; 7 nucleotides line up with TRBD2. This CDR3 is 15 amino acids long. Germline lookup yields CDR1 SGHRS and CDR2 YFSETQ. V lost 2 bases, J lost 4 bases, and 7 bases stayed unmatched. In DNA form, the CDR3 reads TGCGCCAGCAGCTTCCGGGGGGAATTGTCAGATACGCAGTATTAT. This codes for CASSFRGELSDTQYY.

This clonotype was seen only a few times. The V gene is TRBV6-6, the J gene TRBJ1-5; a weak D match, TRBD1 (6 bases). The CDR3 is 13 amino acids. V shed 7 bases and J shed 5 bases, with 12 bases lying between them. Germline V gene sequence: CDR1 MNHNY, CDR2 SVGAGI (reference sequence). CDR3 in amino acids: CASTKRQDQPQHF. CDR3 sequence (DNA): TGTGCCAGCACCAAAAGACAGGATCAGCCCCAGCATTTT.

The table lists this clonotype with a few counts. V gene TRBV7-9 combines with J gene TRBJ2-2, with D unresolved. Germline CDR1 SEHNR, CDR2 FQNEAQ (reference sequence). The V gene lost 3 bases and the J gene lost 4 bases, with 6 bases spanning the gap. The CDR3 is made up of 13 amino acids. CDR3 coding DNA: TGTGCCAGCAGCTTCGGGTTCACCGGGGAGCTGTTTTTT. As protein: CASSFGFTGELFF.